This TCR beta chain originates from a study of blood T cell repertoires in COVID-19. As for the study in general: From the United States, Italy and Spain came samples of acute and convalescent COVID-19.

This clone came up a few times. Data came from immunoSEQ multiplex PCR; TCRdb stores just in-frame clones and leaves some out. The sample yields about 300,000 clones, about four fifths seen once. Trimming cost V 4 bases and J 10 bases, with 13 bases left between them. Germline CDR1 SEHNR, CDR2 FQNEAQ (reference sequence). CDR3 size: 12 residues. The rearrangement joins TRBV7-9 to TRBJ1-1; weak D call: TRBD1 (5 bases). This clonotype was obtained from a woman aged 45-65 years with acute or convalescent COVID-19. Specimen: peripheral blood. The CDR3 DNA reads as TGTGCCAGCAGCTCGGGGGACCGCGGAGCTTTCTTT. Its protein is CASSSGDRGAFF.